This passage covers 2 T cell receptor beta chains from one sample sequenced in a study of OX40 agonist ivuxolimab in advanced cancers. Profiling relied on immunoSEQ multiplex PCR, and the TCRdb table lists in-frame clones only, not all of them. The table records some 94,000 clones, about 96% of them present only once. The source material was CD4+ or CD8+ T cells sorted from blood, sampled in a trial of the OX40 agonist ivuxolimab. The receptors shown here come from an adult with an advanced solid tumor such as melanoma, head and neck, liver or kidney cancer.

This clone occurred once. The V call is TRBV15, the J call TRBJ1-2, with D possibly matching TRBD1 (6 bases). CDR3 length: 14 amino acids. The germline CDR1 and CDR2 sequences are LNHNV and YYDKDF (reference sequence). V shed 3 bases and J shed 7 bases, with 15 bases lying between them. The CDR3: CATSSSRQDLGYTF. The CDR3 DNA is TGTGCCACCAGCAGTTCTAGACAGGACCTTGGCTACACCTTC.

This chain connects TRBV2 to TRBJ2-1; 8 nucleotides line up with TRBD1. This CDR3 spans 14 amino acids. Germline values: CDR1 SNHLY, CDR2 FYNNEI. J gave up 5 bases and V 10 bases, and 10 bases lay outside the gene matches. CDR3 coding DNA: TGTGCCACTTACAGGGGGAACACGCACAATGAGCAGTTCTTC. The encoded protein is CATYRGNTHNEQFF.